The sample holds a few counts of the clone carrying this TCR beta chain. The antigen is undetermined. These data belong to a study of T-cell reconstitution after alpha-beta-depleted transplantation in children. Study results and caveats: There were reportedly several hundred expanded graft clones from which alpha-beta T cells came about two months after transplant. Diversity of TCRbeta at day 60 was high in some patients, arising from surviving recipient T cells and thymic progenitors.

Between the trimmed V and J ends, which lost 5 bases and 2 bases, there was a span of 13 bases. Germline CDR1 reads SGHTA; CDR2 reads FQGNSA. This CDR3 contains 15 residues. Unique molecular identifiers featured in how the TCRbeta library was prepared. TCRdb passed the PCR reads through MiXCR, listing each CDR3 protein once. This sample yields 800,000 to 1,000,000 distinct CDR3 sequences, of which 25% to 35% are seen a single time; 28% belongs to the top ten. This chain joins TRBV7-2 and TRBJ2-4; D not resolved. The receptor comes from a boy under two years old who had a stem cell transplant for SCID, so the T cells may come from the graft donor. The specimen comprised PBMCs, mostly from graft donor cells, sampled 360 days after TCRalphabeta/CD19-depleted stem cell transplant. CDR3 amino acids: CASSPLFFPKNIQYF. The CDR3 DNA reads as TGTGCCAGCAGCCCCCTTTTTTTTCCCAAAAACATTCAGTACTTC.